The present TCR beta chain was sequenced within a study of blood T cells in healthy people across ages. Study-level information: The capture of about one barcoded beta molecule per two T cells was achieved by template switching.

Sample-barcoded 5' priming and a J-beta primer mix drove a second PCR of roughly 6 to 12 cycles. MiXCR, run by TCRdb on the 5' RACE reads, gives a single entry per CDR3 protein. In the table there are hundreds of thousands of distinct CDR3 sequences, about 55% of which are singletons. The germline CDR1 and CDR2 sequences are ENHRY and SYGVKD. This CDR3 comprises 14 residues. Trimming took 9 bases from V and 4 from J; bases not matched to a gene: 9. The clonotype was recovered from a man at least 80 years old in good health. The specimen was blood. This sequence joins TRBV10-3 and TRBJ1-2, with 9 bases matching TRBD1. The CDR3 here is CAITDRGDIYGYTF. CDR3 in DNA: TGTGCCATAACTGACAGGGGGGATATCTATGGCTACACCTTC.